The rows below give T cell receptor beta chains drawn from one sample of a study of cytomegalovirus exposure and HLA in healthy donors. Generated by immunoSEQ multiplex PCR, the TCRdb table keeps only in-frame clones and is missing some. Of 200,000 to 250,000 clones in the sample, 70% to 90% were seen once. The sequencing input was PBMCs. Receptors were obtained from a human donor in good health. Both conserved end residues are part of each CDR3. D genes are given only for firm matches. Expanded clones get a size class; other rows say once, few or many, or leave the size out.

CDR3nt	CDR3aa	abundance	v_gene	d_gene	j_gene
TGCGCCAGCAGCTTATCTAGCGGGAGTTTGGATGAGCAGTTCTTC	CASSLSSGSLDEQFF	.	TRBV5-1	TRBD2	TRBJ2-1
TGCGCCAGCAGTGGTACTCTTTGGGCAGGGCAATCCTACGAGCAGTACTTC	CASSGTLWAGQSYEQYF	.	TRBV10-2	.	TRBJ2-7
TGTGCCAGCAGCCCGAGCAGGGGGAGCTCCTACGAGCAGTACTTC	CASSPSRGSSYEQYF	.	TRBV5-5	TRBD1	TRBJ2-7
TGTGCCAGTAGAGACAGGGACAGGAGGAACACTGAAGCTTTCTTT	CASRDRDRRNTEAFF	.	TRBV19	TRBD1	TRBJ1-1
TGTGCCAGCAGCTTGGACAGTAGGACTAACTATGGCTACACCTTC	CASSLDSRTNYGYTF	.	TRBV5-5	.	TRBJ1-2
TGTGCCAGCAGCCAAGATGGGACTAATCATGAAGCTTTCTTT	CASSQDGTNHEAFF	.	TRBV4-2	.	TRBJ1-1
TGTGCCAGCAGCCCCCGCGGCGGGACTGGCTACACCTTC	CASSPRGGTGYTF	.	TRBV7-6	.	TRBJ1-2
TGTGCCAGCCACGGGACTAACTACCCCGTGGGCACAGATACGCAGTATTTT	CASHGTNYPVGTDTQYF	.	TRBV5-6	TRBD2	TRBJ2-3
TGTGCCAGCAGCTTTTTAAAACGCGAGGGCTACACCTTC	CASSFLKREGYTF	few	TRBV5-6	.	TRBJ1-2
TGCAGCGTTACCGACAGCAACTATGGCTACACCTTC	CSVTDSNYGYTF	.	TRBV29-1	.	TRBJ1-2
TGTGCCAGCAGCCTAGCCCGGGGACAGGGGGTCGTTTCGGGTATGAACACTGAAGCTTTCTTT	CASSLARGQGVVSGMNTEAFF	.	TRBV7-6	TRBD1	TRBJ1-1
TGTGCCAGCAGCCGTAACAAGAACACCGGGGAGCTGTTTTTT	CASSRNKNTGELFF	few	TRBV6-6	.	TRBJ2-2
TGCGCCAGCAGCTTGGTAGCGGGGTCCTACGAGCAGTACTTC	CASSLVAGSYEQYF	.	TRBV5-1	TRBD2	TRBJ2-7
TGTGCCAGCAGCTCGACTAGCGGTAGTTACGAGCAGTACTTC	CASSSTSGSYEQYF	.	TRBV11-2	TRBD2	TRBJ2-7
TGTGCCAGCAGCCCGGGTGAGAGCGGGCGGCCCAATGAGCAGTTCTTC	CASSPGESGRPNEQFF	many	TRBV7-9	.	TRBJ2-1
TGTGCCAGCAGCGATAGGGGGGGCAAACTGTTTTTT	CASSDRGGKLFF	.	TRBV9	.	TRBJ1-4
TGTGCCAGCAGCTTAGGACTCCACAATGAGCAGTTCTTC	CASSLGLHNEQFF	.	TRBV7-3	.	TRBJ2-1
TGTGCCAGCTCACCACCGATCGGGGGTCGGGAGACCCAGTACTTC	CASSPPIGGRETQYF	.	TRBV18	.	TRBJ2-5
TGTGCCAGCAGCTTATCCGGAGCGGGAGCCGGAGATACGCAGTATTTT	CASSLSGAGAGDTQYF	few	TRBV7-2	TRBD2	TRBJ2-3
TGTGCCAGCAGTCCAAAAGAGACCCAGTACTTC	CASSPKETQYF	.	TRBV2	.	TRBJ2-5
TGTGCCAGCAGTCCCGCGGCGGGACGGGAGACCCAGTACTTC	CASSPAAGRETQYF	.	TRBV25-1	.	TRBJ2-5
TGTGCCAGCAGCGTAGGCGTAGGGCAGGGATCCTACGAGCAGTACTTC	CASSVGVGQGSYEQYF	.	TRBV9	.	TRBJ2-7
TGTGCCAGCAGTGAATTAAACCTGCGGGAGGATTACAATGAGCAGTTCTTC	CASSELNLREDYNEQFF	.	TRBV25-1	TRBD2	TRBJ2-1
TGTGCCAGCAGTGCCGGGACAGGGGCTCTAGCGGGAGTGTATGAGCAGTTCTTC	CASSAGTGALAGVYEQFF	.	TRBV28	.	TRBJ2-1
TGTGCCAGCTCACCAGGGGCAGGTGCCTACGAGCAGTACTTC	CASSPGAGAYEQYF	.	TRBV18	.	TRBJ2-7
TGTGCCAGCAGCGCGAGGACTAGCGGGAGAGGAGGCAATGAGCAGTTCTTC	CASSARTSGRGGNEQFF	.	TRBV9	TRBD2	TRBJ2-1
TGTGCCAGCCAAGGTCCGGGGGGCGCAGGTTTTGGCTACACCTTC	CASQGPGGAGFGYTF	.	TRBV27	.	TRBJ1-2
TGTGCCAGCAGCCGCCTGGACAGCTCCTACGAGCAGTACTTC	CASSRLDSSYEQYF	.	TRBV5-8	.	TRBJ2-7
TGTGCCAGTAAGGAGCGGGAAATAACCGGGGAGCTGTTTTTT	CASKEREITGELFF	.	TRBV19	TRBD2	TRBJ2-2